The clone carrying this TCR beta chain was seen a few times. This entry comes from a study of blood T cell repertoires in COVID-19. The V end lost 4 bases, the J end lost 4 bases, and 17 bases lay between the germline ends. The germline V gene encodes CDR1 SGHRS and CDR2 YFSETQ. The CDR3 is 15 residues long. TCRdb's copy holds only in-frame clones and misses some; the assay was immunoSEQ multiplex PCR. Counted here are 450,000 or so clones, 90% occurring once; the ten biggest clones make up 0.6% to 0.7%. This clonotype was obtained from a young man who had recovered from COVID-19. Sequenced: PBMCs or T cells enriched from blood (not recorded which). The V call is TRBV5-1, the J call TRBJ1-2; D is possibly TRBD1 (6 bases). Here the CDR3 reads CASSPSGGLTYGYTF. The DNA for the CDR3 is TGCGCCAGCAGCCCGTCGGGGGGCCTTACCTATGGCTACACCTTC.